The 12 T cell receptor beta chains presented below share a single source sample, sequenced in a study of cytomegalovirus exposure and HLA in healthy donors. 13 Jbeta primers and 60 Vbeta primers were used for the PCR. The assay was immunoSEQ multiplex PCR, and TCRdb's table has in-frame clones only and misses some. The repertoire includes approximately 150,000 clones, around 80% of them detected once, and about 2.2% sits in the top ten. Sample: PBMCs. These TCRs come from a male donor in good health and CMV-seronegative.

The genes are TRBV7-2 and TRBJ2-2; D gene uncertain. CDR1 and CDR2 (germline): SGHTA, FQGNSA. This CDR3 has 15 residues. Trimming pared 1 base from V and 0 bases from J, leaving 6 bases between. The CDR3 DNA reads TGTGCCAGCAGCTTAGACCCAGCGAACACCGGGGAGCTGTTTTTT. Its protein product is CASSLDPANTGELFF. The whole variable domain, remainder taken from reference TRBV7-2 and TRBJ2-2, is GAGVSQSPSNKVTEKGKDVELRCDPISGHTALYWYRQSLGQGLEFLIYFQGNSAPDKSGLPSDRFSAERTGGSVSTLTIQRTQQEDSAVYLCASSLDPANTGELFFGEGSRLTVL.

This clone was seen just once. The chain has TRBV10-2 and TRBJ1-2, with no clear D. V lost 3 bases to trimming and J lost 1 base, with 9 bases between them. Germline loops: CDR1 WSHSY, CDR2 SAAADI. This CDR3 region has 14 residues. DNA of the CDR3: TGCGCCAGCAGTGAAGGAGAGATTAACTATGGCTACACCTTC. Amino acids: CASSEGEINYGYTF.

The genes are TRBV6-6 and TRBJ1-5; tentatively, D is TRBD1 (6 bases). Trimming shortened V by 4 bases and J by 8 bases, and 18 bases separated the two germline ends. The CDR3 length is 15 residues. Germline V gene sequence: CDR1 MNHNY, CDR2 SVGAGI (reference sequence). In nucleotides, the CDR3 is TGTGCCAGCAGTTCCCCCGGGACAAGGGAGAAGCCCCAGCATTTT. It is translated as CASSSPGTREKPQHF.

The gene calls are TRBV19 and TRBJ1-3; possibly TRBD1 for D (5 bases). Germline loops: CDR1 LNHDA, CDR2 SQIVND (reference sequence). This CDR3 is built from 14 residues. V was shortened by 3 bases and J by 3 bases, with 9 bases between the two germline ends. DNA of the CDR3: TGTGCCAGTAGTATCGCGGGGCTTGGAAACACCATATATTTT. Amino acids: CASSIAGLGNTIYF. The entire variable domain, with the rest obtained from reference TRBV19 and TRBJ1-3, is as follows: DGGITQSPKYLFRKEGQNVTLSCEQNLNHDAMYWYRQDPGQGLRLIYYSQIVNDFQKGDIAEGYSVSREKKESFPLTVTSAQKNPTAFYLCASSIAGLGNTIYFGEGSWLTVV.

The chain recombines TRBV10-3 with TRBJ1-3; D remains unclear. The CDR3 is made up of 15 amino acids. The V gene's germline CDR1 is ENHRY and CDR2 SYGVKD. Trimming stripped 10 bases from V and 0 bases from J, with 16 bases between. This CDR3 reads CATARAISSGNTIYF. DNA for the CDR3: TGTGCCACAGCGAGGGCGATCAGCTCTGGAAACACCATATATTTT.

This clone was counted between two and nine times. The rearrangement links TRBV4-1 to TRBJ1-1; D uncertain. V was pared by 0 bases and J by 5 bases, with 16 bases between. Germline assignment: CDR1 MGHRA and CDR2 YSYEKL. The CDR3 loop spans 16 amino acids. CDR3 loop: CASSQDYSGTGTEAFF. The CDR3 DNA sequence: TGCGCCAGCAGCCAAGATTATTCGGGAACTGGAACTGAAGCTTTCTTT.

The chain has TRBV2 and TRBJ1-5; the D gene is possibly TRBD1 (5 bases). V was clipped by 6 bases and J by 1 base, with 10 bases between them. Germline CDR1 SNHLY, CDR2 FYNNEI. The CDR3 consists of 14 residues. In nucleotides, the CDR3 is TGTGCCAGCAGGGAGGGGAGGAGCAATCAGCCCCAGCATTTT. Translating it yields CASREGRSNQPQHF.

The genes are TRBV15 and TRBJ2-1; D gene ambiguous. Germline loops: CDR1 LNHNV, CDR2 YYDKDF (reference sequence). The CDR3 length is 13 residues. V shed 8 bases and J shed 3 bases, with 11 bases lying between them. CDR3 sequence: CATGLEDYNEQFF. The CDR3 DNA sequence: TGTGCCACCGGTCTAGAGGACTACAATGAGCAGTTCTTC.

The V gene is TRBV30, the J gene TRBJ1-2; TRBD1 agrees at 9 bases. The CDR3 is 12 residues long. Germline lookup yields CDR1 GTSNPN and CDR2 SVGIG (reference sequence). V trimming: 5 bases; J trimming: 6 bases; junction bases outside the gene matches: 4. The CDR3 nucleotides are TGTGCCTGGCAACAGGGGGCGCATGGCTACACCTTC. Protein product: CAWQQGAHGYTF. The whole variable domain, filled in from reference TRBV30 and TRBJ1-2, reads SQTIHQWPATLVQPVGSPLSLECTVEGTSNPNLYWYRQAAGRGLQLLFYSVGIGQISSEVPQNLSASRPQDRQFILSSKKLLLSDSGFYLCAWQQGAHGYTFGSGTRLTVV.

The CDR3 protein is CAISGLAGDEQYF. The CDR3 region has the DNA TGTGCCATCAGTGGACTAGCGGGGGACGAGCAGTACTTC. The chain is built from TRBV10-3 and TRBJ2-7; 12 bases are a match to TRBD2. Germline loops: CDR1 ENHRY, CDR2 SYGVKD. The CDR3 covers 13 residues. V dropped 4 bases and J dropped 5; count of bases not matched to a gene: 0.

This clone was counted a single time. V usage is TRBV18 and J usage is TRBJ1-1, with a tentative D call TRBD1 (5 bases). CDR1 is KGHSH, CDR2 LQKENI, per germline. CDR3 length: 15 residues. The germline V and J ends were trimmed by 5 bases and 4 bases, with 17 bases remaining between them. Written as DNA, the CDR3 is TGTGCCAGCTCAACAACCCAGGGTGTGGGCACTGAAGCTTTCTTT. Its protein product is CASSTTQGVGTEAFF.

As for this clone: Relative to the germline gene, one junction end is altered; a read error may explain this. J is TRBJ2-7 and V is TRBV7-9; no clear D. The CDR3 extends over 12 amino acids. Germline CDR1 SEHNR, CDR2 FQNEAQ (reference sequence). The DNA for the CDR3 is TGTTCCAGCAGCTTCGGGTGGCGCGAGCAGTACTTC. Encoded protein: CSSSFGWREQYF. Using reference TRBV7-9 and TRBJ2-7 for the parts outside the CDR3, the full variable domain is DTGVSQNPRHKITKRGQNVTFRCDPISEHNRLYWYRQTLGQGPEFLTYFQNEAQLEKSRLLSDRFSAERPKGSFSTLEIQRTEQGDSAMYLCSSSFGWREQYFGPGTRLTVT.